This T cell receptor beta chain was recovered during a study of control samples from healthy donors and cancer patients. This CDR3 is 17 amino acids long. Unmatched junction bases numbered 9, after V lost 3 bases and J lost 5 bases. Looked up from germline, CDR1 is LGHDT and CDR2 is YNNKEL (reference sequence). This clone was observed a handful of times. The repertoire was sequenced with immunoSEQ multiplex PCR; TCRdb's copy has only in-frame clones and lacks some. This table has over 40,000 clones, about 88% appearing once. Sequencing used PBMCs. The rearrangement uses TRBV3-1 (or the pseudogene TRBV3-2) and TRBJ2-3; 12 bases agree with TRBD2. The origin of this receptor is a man between 45 and 60 years old with head and neck cancer. CDR3 residues: CASSQERLAGVRDTQYF. CDR3 coding DNA: TGTGCCAGCAGCCAGGAAAGACTAGCGGGGGTTAGAGATACGCAGTATTTT.